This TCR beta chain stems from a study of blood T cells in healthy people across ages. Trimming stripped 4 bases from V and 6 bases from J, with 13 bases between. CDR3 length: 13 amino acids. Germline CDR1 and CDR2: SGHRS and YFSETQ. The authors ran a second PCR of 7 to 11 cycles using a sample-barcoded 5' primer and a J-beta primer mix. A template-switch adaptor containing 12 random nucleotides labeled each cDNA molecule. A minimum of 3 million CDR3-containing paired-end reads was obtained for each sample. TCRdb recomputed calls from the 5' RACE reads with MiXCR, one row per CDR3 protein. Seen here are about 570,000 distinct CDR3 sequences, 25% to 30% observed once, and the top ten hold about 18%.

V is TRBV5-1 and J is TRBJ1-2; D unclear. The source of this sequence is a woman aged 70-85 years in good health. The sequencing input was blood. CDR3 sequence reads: CASSTLGSDGYTF. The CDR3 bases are TGCGCCAGCAGCACCCTGGGGTCGGATGGCTACACCTTC. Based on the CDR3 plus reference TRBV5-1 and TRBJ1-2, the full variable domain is KAGVTQTPRYLIKTRGQQVTLSCSPISGHRSVSWYQQTPGQGLQFLFEYFSETQRNKGNFPGRFSGRQFSNSRSEMNVSTLELGDSALYLCASSTLGSDGYTFGSGTRLTVV.